Detailed here is one T cell receptor beta chain. The data stem from a study of OX40 agonist ivuxolimab in advanced cancers. Study-level information: Ivuxolimab was administered intravenously to patients at 0.01 to 10 mg/kg every 2 weeks.

Germline CDR1 is MNHNS and CDR2 is SASEGT. This CDR3 has 14 amino acids. V lost 9 bases to trimming and J lost 8 bases; unmatched junction nucleotides: 13. Sequencing was performed with immunoSEQ multiplex PCR; in TCRdb, only in-frame clones are kept and a portion is missing. The table shows 55,000 to 85,000 clones, with about 80% occurring only once. The chain joins TRBV6-1 to TRBJ1-2, with 9 positions matching TRBD1. The TCR comes from an adult with an advanced solid tumor such as melanoma, head and neck, liver or kidney cancer. The sequenced sample was CD4+ or CD8+ T cells sorted from blood, obtained in a trial of the OX40 agonist ivuxolimab. The chain's CDR3 is CASKEPQGAWGYTF. DNA for the CDR3: TGTGCCAGTAAAGAACCACAGGGGGCTTGGGGCTACACCTTC.